Below, 5 T cell receptor beta chains from the same sample are listed, as sequenced in a study of CD8+CD57+ T cells in acquired aplastic anemia. Genomic DNA served as template for TCR beta VDJ and CDR3 profiling. Using its own MiXCR run on the reads, TCRdb lists one record per CDR3 protein. The table includes a few hundred thousand distinct CDR3 sequences, over 55% detected once. Sequenced material: sorted CD4+, CD8+, or CD8+CD57+ T cells (not recorded which) from PBMCs. The receptors stem from a human donor in good health.

CDR3 DNA sequence: TGTGCCAGCAGCGCCAACAGGGGGTCGGAGAACTATGGCTACACCTTC. Encoded protein: CASSANRGSENYGYTF. The chain employs TRBV9 and TRBJ1-2; 8 bases line up with TRBD1. Germline V gene sequence: CDR1 SGDLS, CDR2 YYNGEE. J lost 2 bases, V lost 3 bases, and 9 bases had no gene match. The CDR3 covers 16 residues.

This clonotype is a singleton in its sample. V is TRBV24-1 and J is TRBJ1-1; D perhaps matches TRBD1 (5 bases). This CDR3 spans 13 amino acids. The V gene lost 1 base and the J gene lost 10 bases, with 12 bases spanning the gap. CDR1 is KGHDR, CDR2 SFDVKD, per germline. The CDR3 bases are TGTGCCACCAGTGATTTTGCGGGGAGGGGAGCTTTCTTT. Protein sequence: CATSDFAGRGAFF.

This clonotype was counted a few times. The rearrangement uses TRBV7-3 and TRBJ2-3; D gene uncertain. Germline assignment: CDR1 SGHTA and CDR2 FQGTGA. The CDR3 consists of 12 residues. V lost 1 base to trimming and J lost 4 bases, with 3 bases between them. The CDR3 sequence: CASSLMSDTQYF. DNA for the CDR3: TGTGCCAGCAGCTTAATGTCAGATACGCAGTATTTT.

The chain recombines TRBV5-1 with TRBJ2-7; D is perhaps TRBD2 (5 bases). Germline CDR1 is SGHRS and CDR2 is YFSETQ. This CDR3 has 14 residues. V lost 3 bases, J lost 7 bases, and 17 bases lay in between. The CDR3 spells CASSSGSSTREQYF. The CDR3 DNA sequence: TGCGCCAGCAGCTCGGGATCGTCTACCAGGGAGCAGTACTTC.

The chain links TRBV25-1 to TRBJ1-6, with 9 bases matching TRBD1. The CDR3 loop spans 13 amino acids. The ends lost 8 bases at V and 7 bases at J; junction bases unmatched: 3. Germline loops: CDR1 MGHDK, CDR2 SYGVNS. The CDR3 DNA reads as TGTGCCAGCGCTGGGACAGGGAATTCACCCCTCCACTTT. As protein: CASAGTGNSPLHF.